The next 14 T cell receptor beta chains were all read from a single sample in a study of T cells in localized non-small cell lung cancer. Generated by immunoSEQ multiplex PCR, the TCRdb table keeps only in-frame clones and is missing some. The sample consists of tens of thousands of clones, about 91% of them appearing once. The material sequenced was PBMCs, taken before any cancer treatment. These TCRs come from a woman aged 35 to 70 with stage II lung adenocarcinoma.

This clone was picked up a small number of times. The rearrangement uses TRBV19 and TRBJ1-5; tentatively, D is TRBD1 (5 bases). The V end was cut by 7 bases, the J end by 0 bases, with 19 bases between. The germline V gene has CDR1 LNHDA and CDR2 SQIVND (reference sequence). The CDR3 is 17 residues long. The CDR3 nucleotides are TGTGCCAGTAACGAGGTCCATGGGGCAGATAGCAATCAGCCCCAGCATTTT. It specifies CASNEVHGADSNQPQHF.

The rearrangement joins TRBV25-1 to TRBJ1-4; TRBD1 is a possible D gene (5 bases). Germline V gives CDR1 MGHDK, CDR2 SYGVNS. V was pared by 4 bases and J by 4 bases, with 22 bases between. This CDR3 has 18 residues. The CDR3 bases are TGTGCCAGCAGTGCCCAACCAAGAACGGGACGGATTAATGAAAAACTGTTTTTT. Translated, it gives CASSAQPRTGRINEKLFF.

CDR3 sequence (DNA): TGTGCCAGCAGTAACCCGACCTACGAGCAGTACTTC. Translated, it gives CASSNPTYEQYF. This chain uses TRBV6-5 with TRBJ2-7; D is unresolved. Germline lookup yields CDR1 MNHEY and CDR2 SVGAGI. V gave up 5 bases and J gave up 2 bases, with 7 bases separating them. The CDR3 length is 12 residues.

Worth noting for this clone: Sequence at one end of the junction differs from germline and may be a read error. V is TRBV5-1 and J is TRBJ2-3; possibly TRBD2 for D (5 bases). Germline V gives CDR1 SGHRS, CDR2 YFSETQ. The CDR3 sequence is 15 residues long. Written as DNA, the CDR3 is TGCGCCAGCAGCTTGAGAGCGGAGAGCACAGATACGCAGTGTTTT. As protein: CASSLRAESTDTQCF.

The rearrangement joins TRBV5-4 to TRBJ2-1; TRBD1 agrees at 7 bases. CDR3 length: 12 amino acids. V was pared by 4 bases and J by 7 bases, with 2 bases of the junction left unmatched. Germline CDR1 and CDR2: SGHNT and YYREEE (reference sequence). The CDR3 coding sequence is TGTGCCAGCAGCCAGACAGGGAATGAGCAGTTCTTC. Translating gives CASSQTGNEQFF.

Comment on this clone: The sample has other DNA sequences that encode this CDR3 too. This chain uses TRBV28 with TRBJ1-4; D gene ambiguous. V was shortened by 9 bases and J by 7 bases, with 6 bases between the two germline ends. This CDR3 spans 10 amino acids. Germline CDR1 and CDR2: MDHEN and SYDVKM. The CDR3 DNA reads as TGTGCCAGTAGAGGTGAAAAACTGTTTTTT. Its translation is CASRGEKLFF.

The chain uses TRBV19 and TRBJ2-7; no reliable D call. Germline values: CDR1 LNHDA, CDR2 SQIVND (reference sequence). V lost 5 bases and J lost 7, with 18 bases in between. The CDR3 extends over 14 amino acids. The CDR3 spells CASSAQASTTEQYF. CDR3 nucleotide sequence: TGTGCCAGTAGTGCTCAAGCCTCGACCACGGAGCAGTACTTC.

The chain combines TRBV7-2 with TRBJ2-7; 10 bases are a match to TRBD2. Germline values: CDR1 SGHTA, CDR2 FQGNSA. The CDR3 is 15 amino acids. J gave up 7 bases and V 5 bases, and 11 bases lay outside the gene matches. CDR3 DNA sequence: TGTGCCAGCAGCCCATCTAGCGGGAGAAACGGGGAGCAGTACTTC. The encoded protein is CASSPSSGRNGEQYF.

The chain has TRBV19 and TRBJ2-6; D tentatively reads TRBD1 or TRBD2 (5 bases each). CDR1 is LNHDA and CDR2 is SQIVND in the germline V gene (reference sequence). V was trimmed by 3 bases and J by 2 bases, leaving 17 bases between them. The CDR3 runs 18 residues. In DNA form, the CDR3 reads TGTGCCAGTAGTATTTTAGGGATAGGGGACGCTGGGGCCAACGTCCTGACTTTC. The encoded protein is CASSILGIGDAGANVLTF.

V is TRBV7-4 and J is TRBJ2-7; tentative D call: TRBD1 (5 bases). This CDR3 is 14 amino acids long. V dropped 7 bases and J dropped 1 base, with 14 bases sitting between them. Germline V CDR1 and CDR2: SGHVT, SQSDAQ. The CDR3 nucleotides read TGTGCCAGCAACCTAAGGGGCGATTCCTACGAGCAGTACTTC. The encoded protein is CASNLRGDSYEQYF.

The genes are TRBV9 and TRBJ2-3, with D tentatively TRBD2 (7 bases). Trimming cost V 0 bases and J 2 bases, with 16 bases left between them. Looked up from germline, CDR1 is SGDLS and CDR2 is YYNGEE. CDR3 length equals 17 residues. CDR3 coding DNA: TGTGCCAGCAGCGTAGCCGGAGGGGGGGTATTCACAGATACGCAGTATTTT. Translation gives CASSVAGGGVFTDTQYF.

This clone was seen a few times. J is TRBJ1-1 and V is TRBV19; no reliable D call. Germline V lookup: CDR1 LNHDA, CDR2 SQIVND (reference sequence). CDR3 length: 14 amino acids. Trimming removed 5 bases from V and 5 bases from J, with 15 bases in between. CDR3 sequence: CASSHAETRTEAFF. The DNA of the CDR3 is TGTGCCAGTAGTCACGCAGAGACTAGGACTGAAGCTTTCTTT. Complete variable domain (other parts from reference TRBV19 and TRBJ1-1): DGGITQSPKYLFRKEGQNVTLSCEQNLNHDAMYWYRQDPGQGLRLIYYSQIVNDFQKGDIAEGYSVSREKKESFPLTVTSAQKNPTAFYLCASSHAETRTEAFFGQGTRLTVV.

The chain couples TRBV5-1 to TRBJ2-7; the match to TRBD2 covers 13 bases. CDR3 size: 16 residues. After removal of 4 bases from V and 3 bases from J, the junction contained 7 bases not matched to a gene. The germline V gene encodes CDR1 SGHRS and CDR2 YFSETQ. The chain's CDR3 is CASSGSLAGGFYEQYF. CDR3 bases: TGCGCCAGCAGCGGGTCACTAGCGGGAGGGTTCTACGAGCAGTACTTC.

The rearrangement joins TRBV7-2 to TRBJ2-1; D may be TRBD2 (6 bases). Germline CDR1 and CDR2: SGHTA and FQGNSA. The V end lost 1 base, the J end lost 7 bases, and 14 bases lay between the germline ends. The CDR3 covers 15 residues. In nucleotides, the CDR3 is TGTGCCAGCAGCTTAGACGGGGGATATCGGAATGAGCAGTTCTTC. This gives the protein CASSLDGGYRNEQFF. Together with reference TRBV7-2 and TRBJ2-1, the CDR3 gives the full variable domain: GAGVSQSPSNKVTEKGKDVELRCDPISGHTALYWYRQSLGQGLEFLIYFQGNSAPDKSGLPSDRFSAERTGGSVSTLTIQRTQQEDSAVYLCASSLDGGYRNEQFFGPGTRLTVL.